This entry lists 16 T cell receptor beta chains sequenced from one sample in a study of T cells in pancreatic ductal adenocarcinoma. The repertoire was sequenced with immunoSEQ multiplex PCR; TCRdb's copy has only in-frame clones and lacks some. This sample yields 16,000 or so clones, of which around nine tenths are seen a single time; more than 15% belongs to the top ten. The selected patients with pancreatic ductal adenocarcinoma had surgery but no neoadjuvant therapy. The sequenced sample was PBMCs. Receptors were obtained from a human donor with pancreatic ductal adenocarcinoma.

The chain employs TRBV1 and TRBJ2-5; no check of the table's D call, TRBD1, against the DNA was made. TRBV1 has pseudogene status. CDR3 length equals 20 residues. This CDR3 is CTSSHYTSRDRGTYQETQYF. The CDR3 DNA is TGCACCAGCAGCCACTACACTTCCCGGGACAGGGGGACGTACCAAGAGACCCAGTACTTC.

This clone has only one observation. The V gene is TRBV7-9, the J gene TRBJ1-3; D remains unclear. V was clipped by 0 bases and J by 4 bases, with 10 bases between them. Germline V lookup: CDR1 SEHNR, CDR2 FQNEAQ (reference sequence). The CDR3 totals 15 residues. The CDR3 DNA sequence: TGTGCCAGCAGCTTAGCGTGGGGAAGGGGAAACACCATATATTTT. As protein: CASSLAWGRGNTIYF.

The chain links TRBV29-1 to TRBJ1-2, with D perhaps TRBD1 (6 bases). V lost 0 bases, J lost 8 bases, and 16 bases lay in between. Germline V gene lookup returns CDR1 SQVTM and CDR2 ANQGSEA. The CDR3 totals 14 residues. The CDR3 bases are TGCAGCGTTGAAGATCGTACAGGGTTGGTAGGCTACACCTTC. Its translation: CSVEDRTGLVGYTF.

This clone was recorded once. The chain joins TRBV18 to TRBJ1-3; weak D call: TRBD1 (6 bases). Germline V CDR1 and CDR2: KGHSH, LQKENI. This CDR3 is built from 17 residues. The V end was cut by 0 bases, the J end by 0 bases, with 12 bases between. This CDR3 reads CASSPPGGGSSGNTIYF. DNA for the CDR3: TGTGCCAGCTCACCACCGGGGGGCGGCAGCTCTGGAAACACCATATATTTT.

V and J are TRBV9 and TRBJ2-5, with TRBD1 matching over 7 bases. The germline V gene has CDR1 SGDLS and CDR2 YYNGEE. This CDR3 contains 16 residues. V trimming: 2 bases; J trimming: 2 bases; junction bases outside the gene matches: 9. The CDR3 DNA sequence: TGTGCCAGCAGCGTGCGGGCACAGGGGCCACAAGAGACCCAGTACTTC. Amino acid sequence: CASSVRAQGPQETQYF.

This clone was observed a few times. The chain recombines TRBV6-6 with TRBJ1-5; TRBD1 aligns across 10 bases. CDR1 and CDR2 from the germline V gene are MNHNY and SVGAGI (reference sequence). V shed 0 bases and J 3 bases; nucleotides not matched to a gene: 2. The CDR3 is 16 residues long. The CDR3 DNA is TGTGCCAGCAGTTACTCTGGGACAGGGGACAATCAGCCCCAGCATTTT. It translates to CASSYSGTGDNQPQHF.

The genes are TRBV7-9 and TRBJ2-1, with 7 bases fitting TRBD2. J was trimmed by 2 bases and V by 6 bases; bases with no gene match: 7. Germline CDR1 reads SEHNR; CDR2 reads FQNEAQ (reference sequence). There are 15 residues in the CDR3. For the CDR3, the DNA is TGTGCCAGCAGATCGACGGGGGGTGCCTACAATGAGCAGTTCTTC. Amino acids: CASRSTGGAYNEQFF.

The chain has TRBV7-2 and TRBJ1-3; 10 nucleotides agree with TRBD1. The CDR3 contains 15 residues. Germline assignment: CDR1 SGHTA and CDR2 FQGNSA. J gave up 2 bases and V 6 bases, and 4 bases lay outside the gene matches. CDR3 region: CASSSTGGAGNTIYF. CDR3 DNA sequence: TGTGCCAGCAGTTCGACAGGGGGCGCTGGAAACACCATATATTTT. Together with reference TRBV7-2 and TRBJ1-3, the CDR3 gives the full variable domain: GAGVSQSPSNKVTEKGKDVELRCDPISGHTALYWYRQSLGQGLEFLIYFQGNSAPDKSGLPSDRFSAERTGGSVSTLTIQRTQQEDSAVYLCASSSTGGAGNTIYFGEGSWLTVV.

This chain joins TRBV6-6 and TRBJ2-1; a possible D gene is TRBD2 (6 bases). CDR1 and CDR2 from the germline V gene are MNHNY and SVGAGI (reference sequence). The CDR3 runs 14 residues. Trimming shortened V by 5 bases and J by 2 bases, and 10 bases separated the two germline ends. The CDR3 coding sequence is TGTGCCAGCAGTACCGGGGGTCCCTACAATGAGCAGTTCTTC. This translates into CASSTGGPYNEQFF.

The V gene is TRBV19, the J gene TRBJ2-1; 15 positions agree with TRBD2. After removal of 6 bases from V and 0 bases from J, the junction contained 9 bases not matched to a gene. Germline loops: CDR1 LNHDA, CDR2 SQIVND (reference sequence). The CDR3 totals 19 residues. CDR3 nucleotide sequence: TGTGCCAGTAGCGGGGGACTAGCGGGGGGTCTGAGCTCCTACAATGAGCAGTTCTTC. It is translated as CASSGGLAGGLSSYNEQFF.

Judged by abundance, this clone is medium-sized. The rearrangement joins TRBV4-1 to TRBJ2-3; 9 bases fit TRBD2. CDR1 is MGHRA, CDR2 YSYEKL, per germline. V shed 0 bases and J 3 bases; nucleotides not matched to a gene: 16. The CDR3 sequence is 20 residues long. Here the CDR3 DNA reads TGCGCCAGCAGCCAAGATCGGATTTTTGCGGGGGGGCCAGTGACAGATACGCAGTATTTT. It codes for CASSQDRIFAGGPVTDTQYF.

The sample holds a few counts of this clone. This chain joins TRBV6-5 and TRBJ1-2; TRBD1 is a possible D gene (5 bases). Deletions cut 0 bases from V and 0 bases from J, with 11 bases between. Germline lookup yields CDR1 MNHEY and CDR2 SVGAGI. CDR3 size: 16 residues. The CDR3 coding sequence is TGTGCCAGCAGTTACTCTTTAAGGGGAGCTAACTATGGCTACACCTTC. As protein: CASSYSLRGANYGYTF.

A few counts support this clone. The chain couples TRBV5-5 to TRBJ1-4; 10 bases align to TRBD1. This CDR3 comprises 16 residues. The ends lost 2 bases at V and 6 bases at J; junction bases unmatched: 7. Germline CDR1 and CDR2: SGHKS and YYEKEE (reference sequence). The CDR3 bases are TGTGCCAGCAGCTTCCCCCAAGGACAGGGGGATGAAAAACTGTTTTTT. This translates into CASSFPQGQGDEKLFF.

The chain has TRBV6-6 and TRBJ1-5, with 8 positions matching TRBD1. CDR3 length equals 14 residues. Germline values: CDR1 MNHNY, CDR2 SVGAGI (reference sequence). J was trimmed by 11 bases and V by 1 base; bases with no gene match: 7. The CDR3 reads CASSYWGQDSSQHF. CDR3 coding DNA: TGTGCCAGCAGTTACTGGGGACAGGATTCGTCCCAGCATTTT.

The rearrangement uses TRBV7-9 and TRBJ1-2; no clear D gene. The CDR3 totals 14 residues. Trimming took off 1 base at V and 1 base at J, with 7 bases between the two ends. CDR1 and CDR2 (germline): SEHNR, FQNEAQ (reference sequence). Written as DNA, the CDR3 is TGTGCCAGCAGCTTAGGGACGATTAACTATGGCTACACCTTC. Encoded protein: CASSLGTINYGYTF.

The gene calls are TRBV11-2 and TRBJ2-1; 12 bases match TRBD2. CDR1 and CDR2 (germline): SGHAT, FQNNGV. The CDR3 covers 19 residues. V lost 1 base, J lost 5 bases, and 12 bases stayed unmatched. The CDR3 loop is CASSLVGASGGAENNEQFF. Written as DNA, the CDR3 is TGTGCCAGCAGCTTAGTTGGGGCTAGCGGGGGGGCCGAGAACAATGAGCAGTTCTTC. Looking up the rest from reference TRBV11-2 and TRBJ2-1 gives the full variable domain: EAGVAQSPRYKIIEKRQSVAFWCNPISGHATLYWYQQILGQGPKLLIQFQNNGVVDDSQLPKDRFSAERLKGVDSTLKIQPAKLEDSAVYLCASSLVGASGGAENNEQFFGPGTRLTVL.